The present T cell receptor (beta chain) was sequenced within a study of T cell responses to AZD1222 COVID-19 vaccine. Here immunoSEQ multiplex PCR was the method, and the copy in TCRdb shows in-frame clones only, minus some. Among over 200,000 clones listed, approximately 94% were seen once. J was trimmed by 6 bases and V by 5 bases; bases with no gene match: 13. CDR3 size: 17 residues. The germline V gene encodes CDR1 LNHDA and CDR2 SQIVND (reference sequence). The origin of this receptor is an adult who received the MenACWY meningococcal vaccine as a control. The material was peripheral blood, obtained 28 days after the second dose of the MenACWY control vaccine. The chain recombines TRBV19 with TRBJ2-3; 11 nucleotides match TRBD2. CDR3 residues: CASSPGGSGGATDTQYF. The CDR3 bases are TGTGCCAGTAGTCCCGGGGGTAGCGGGGGGGCCACCGATACGCAGTATTTT.